A selection of T cell receptor beta chains follows, all from one sample in a study of T cells in Graves' hyperthyroidism and ophthalmopathy. From the multiplex PCR reads, TCRdb called clonotypes with MiXCR, one entry per CDR3 protein. The sample lists more than 500,000 distinct CDR3 sequences, roughly 14% seen once, with roughly 4.5% in the top ten. The sample consisted of blood. The receptors were sampled from a woman aged 40 to 50 with Graves' ophthalmopathy. Both conserved end residues are part of each CDR3. A D gene is named only where the DNA matches it firmly. Size tells how often a clone was seen (once, few, many) or the class of an expanded clone, and some rows leave it out.

d_gene	v_gene	abundance	j_gene	CDR3aa	CDR3nt
TRBD1	TRBV29-1	many	TRBJ1-2	CSVADREGSYGYTF	TGCAGCGTGGCAGACAGGGAAGGGAGCTATGGCTACACCTTC
-	TRBV14	many	TRBJ2-7	CASSQDWASPDEQYF	TGTGCCAGCAGCCAAGATTGGGCTTCTCCCGACGAGCAGTACTTC
-	TRBV28	many	TRBJ1-1	CASRKQGRIEAFF	TGTGCCAGCAGGAAACAGGGCAGGATTGAAGCTTTCTTT
TRBD2	TRBV2	many	TRBJ2-7	CASREGLAGSEQYF	TGTGCCAGCAGGGAAGGACTAGCGGGAAGCGAGCAGTACTTC
-	TRBV20-1	few	TRBJ1-1	CSAGHGTQAGNTEAFF	TGCAGTGCGGGCCACGGGACTCAAGCTGGAAACACTGAAGCTTTCTTT
TRBD1	TRBV12-3/TRBV12-4	many	TRBJ1-5	CASSRQGFQPQHF	TGTGCCAGCAGCAGACAGGGCTTTCAGCCCCAGCATTTT
-	TRBV6-2/TRBV6-3	many	TRBJ2-7	CASRTGTGQYF	TGTGCCAGCAGAACCGGGACCGGGCAGTACTTC
TRBD1	TRBV28	many	TRBJ2-5	CASSWRTGEETQYF	TGTGCCAGCAGTTGGCGGACAGGGGAAGAGACCCAGTACTTC
-	TRBV20-1	many	TRBJ2-7	CSANGLVEGRRQYF	TGCAGTGCTAACGGTCTAGTCGAGGGGAGGCGACAGTACTTC
TRBD2	TRBV25-1	many	TRBJ2-5	CASRGGLAGGPGGETQYF	TGTGCCAGCAGGGGGGGACTAGCGGGAGGGCCGGGGGGAGAGACCCAGTACTTC
-	TRBV25-1	many	TRBJ2-7	CASSESGRTGEQYF	TGTGCCAGCAGTGAATCGGGAAGGACGGGGGAGCAGTACTTC
-	TRBV6-2/TRBV6-3	-	TRBJ1-1	CASSYEAGRVEAFF	TGTGCCAGCAGTTACGAGGCAGGGCGGGTTGAAGCTTTCTTT
-	TRBV6-1	many	TRBJ2-2	CASSEQGWAGELFF	TGTGCCAGCAGTGAACAGGGGTGGGCCGGGGAGCTGTTTTTT
TRBD2	TRBV28	many	TRBJ2-7	CASSLLTSGLDEQYF	TGTGCCAGCAGTTTATTGACTAGCGGGCTCGACGAGCAGTACTTC
TRBD2	TRBV7-9	many	TRBJ2-5	CASSPPRLAGGETQYF	TGTGCCAGCAGCCCGCCAAGACTAGCGGGAGGGGAGACCCAGTACTTC
-	TRBV6-1	-	TRBJ2-5	CASRGGWTETQYF	TGTGCCAGCAGAGGGGGGTGGACGGAGACCCAGTACTTC
TRBD2	TRBV12-3/TRBV12-4	many	TRBJ2-2	CASSGLAFSTGELFF	TGTGCCAGCAGCGGACTAGCCTTTTCCACCGGGGAGCTGTTTTTT
TRBD1	TRBV29-1	many	TRBJ2-7	CSASDRVEDEQYF	TGCAGCGCCTCTGACAGGGTAGAAGACGAGCAGTACTTC
-	TRBV6-1	-	TRBJ1-1	CASSGEPKGAEAFF	TGTGCCAGCAGCGGGGAACCAAAGGGGGCTGAAGCTTTCTTT
TRBD1	TRBV2	many	TRBJ2-4	CASSGDRVGKNIQYF	TGTGCCAGCAGTGGGGACAGGGTAGGCAAAAACATTCAGTACTTC
-	TRBV5-5	-	TRBJ1-1	CASSAPPGGGTEAFF	TGTGCCAGCAGCGCCCCCCCCGGGGGTGGAACTGAAGCTTTCTTT
-	TRBV11-2	many	TRBJ2-5	CASSQQIGETQYF	TGTGCCAGCAGCCAGCAGATCGGGGAGACCCAGTACTTC
TRBD1	TRBV6-5	many	TRBJ1-2	CASSSTGPYGYTF	TGTGCCAGCAGTTCGACAGGGCCCTATGGCTACACCTTC
-	TRBV6-5	-	TRBJ1-6	CASSYSGTQGYPLHF	TGTGCCAGCAGTTACTCCGGGACCCAAGGGTACCCCCTCCACTTT
TRBD1	TRBV11-1	-	TRBJ2-5	CASSLAGTGRQETQYF	TGTGCCAGCAGCTTAGCCGGGACAGGGAGGCAAGAGACCCAGTACTTC
-	TRBV20-1	many	TRBJ2-2	CSASTGRFAGELFF	TGCAGTGCTAGTACAGGAAGATTCGCCGGGGAGCTGTTTTTT
-	TRBV28	many	TRBJ1-1	CASTSVYGDTGAEAFF	TGTGCCAGCACCTCGGTTTATGGGGATACGGGCGCTGAAGCTTTCTTT
TRBD2	TRBV5-1	many	TRBJ2-1	CASSPGAGDRNEQFF	TGCGCCAGCAGCCCTGGGGCGGGAGATCGGAATGAGCAGTTCTTC
-	TRBV12-3/TRBV12-4	many	TRBJ2-7	CASMPLGLREQYF	TGTGCCAGCATGCCCTTAGGGCTACGGGAGCAGTACTTC
-	TRBV12-3/TRBV12-4	many	TRBJ2-2	CASRFNANTGELFF	TGTGCCAGCAGGTTCAACGCGAACACCGGGGAGCTGTTTTTT